The 4 T cell receptor beta chains below all came from one sample that was sequenced in a study of a mutant IDH1 vaccine in newly diagnosed glioma. For these receptors, no antigen is known. The assay was immunoSEQ multiplex PCR, and TCRdb's table has in-frame clones only and misses some. The sample lists some 42,000 clones; 70% to 90% were seen once. Specified time point: week 5, during vaccination. Every single dose of the vaccine, 300 ug of mutant IDH1 20-mer peptide, came with topical imiquimod. The starting material was PBMCs, obtained from a glioma patient whose treatment included an IDH1 peptide vaccine. The receptors originated from a man aged 40-50 years with glioma.

The chain couples TRBV19 to TRBJ2-7, with D hard to call. CDR1 is LNHDA and CDR2 is SQIVND in the germline V gene (reference sequence). With 7 bases removed from V and 2 bases from J, the gap between germline ends came to 18 bases. The CDR3 contains 15 residues. The CDR3 reads CASTDPYKSTYEQYF. CDR3 in DNA: TGTGCCAGTACGGACCCTTATAAGTCCACCTACGAGCAGTACTTC.

This chain joins TRBV9 and TRBJ2-3; D is uncertain. The ends were cut back, 4 bases at V and 0 bases at J, with 15 bases in the middle. Germline V gene data show CDR1 as SGDLS and CDR2 as YYNGEE. The CDR3 totals 16 residues. The CDR3 sequence is CASSPQTGISTDTQYF. The CDR3 DNA follows: TGTGCCAGCAGCCCCCAAACTGGTATTAGCACAGATACGCAGTATTTT.

In this sample, this clone turned up once. In DNA, the CDR3 is TGTGCCAGCAGTACAGGGAGGTCGGGGGTCGGTTTCTTT. Residues: CASSTGRSGVGFF. The chain uses TRBV27 and TRBJ1-1, with D perhaps matching TRBD1 (6 bases). Trimming removed 5 bases from V and 13 bases from J, with 20 bases in between. Germline V gene lookup returns CDR1 MNHEY and CDR2 SMNVEV (reference sequence). CDR3 length equals 13 residues.

The chain employs TRBV28 and TRBJ1-1, with D tentatively TRBD1 (6 bases). Trimming stripped 5 bases from V and 5 bases from J, with 12 bases between. This CDR3 is 13 amino acids long. Germline V CDR1 and CDR2: MDHEN, SYDVKM. The chain's CDR3 is CASSLRGRTEAFF. The CDR3 DNA reads as TGTGCCAGCAGTCTCAGGGGACGGACTGAAGCTTTCTTT.